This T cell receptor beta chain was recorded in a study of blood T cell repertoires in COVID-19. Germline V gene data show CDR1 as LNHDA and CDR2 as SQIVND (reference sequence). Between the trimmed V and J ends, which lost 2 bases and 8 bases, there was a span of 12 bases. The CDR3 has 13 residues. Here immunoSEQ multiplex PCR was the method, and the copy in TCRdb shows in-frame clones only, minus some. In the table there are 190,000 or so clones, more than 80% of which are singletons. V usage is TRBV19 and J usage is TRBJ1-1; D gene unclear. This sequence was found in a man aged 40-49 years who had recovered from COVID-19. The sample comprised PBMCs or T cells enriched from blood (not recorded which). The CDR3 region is CASSISGNLEAFF. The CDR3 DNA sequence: TGTGCCAGTAGTATAAGTGGCAACCTCGAAGCTTTCTTT.